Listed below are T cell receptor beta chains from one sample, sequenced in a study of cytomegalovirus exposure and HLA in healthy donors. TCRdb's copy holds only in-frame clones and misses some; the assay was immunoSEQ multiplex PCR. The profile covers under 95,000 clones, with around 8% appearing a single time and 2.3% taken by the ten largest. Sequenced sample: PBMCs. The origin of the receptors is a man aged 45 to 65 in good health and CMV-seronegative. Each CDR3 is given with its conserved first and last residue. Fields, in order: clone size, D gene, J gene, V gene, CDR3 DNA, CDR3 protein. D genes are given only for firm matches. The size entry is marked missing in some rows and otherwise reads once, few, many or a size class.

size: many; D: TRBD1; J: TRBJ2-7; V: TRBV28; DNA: TGTGCCAGCAGGCCCGGGACAGGTCCGTCCTACGAGCAGTACTTC; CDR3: CASRPGTGPSYEQYF
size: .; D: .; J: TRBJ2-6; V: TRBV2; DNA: TGTGCCAGCAGTGGTCTGACAGGAAGCTCTGGGGCCAACGTCCTGACTTTC; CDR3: CASSGLTGSSGANVLTF
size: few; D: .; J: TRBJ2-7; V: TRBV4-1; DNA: TGCGCCAGCAGCCAAAGCGAGTACTACGAGCAGTACTTC; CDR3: CASSQSEYYEQYF
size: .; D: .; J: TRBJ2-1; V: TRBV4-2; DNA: TGTGCCAGCAGCCAAGTACAGGGTCTGTCCTACAATGAGCAGTTCTTC; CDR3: CASSQVQGLSYNEQFF
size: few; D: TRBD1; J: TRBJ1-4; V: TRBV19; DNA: TGTGCCAGTAGTAAACGAAGGACAGGAACTAATGAAAAACTGTTTTTT; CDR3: CASSKRRTGTNEKLFF
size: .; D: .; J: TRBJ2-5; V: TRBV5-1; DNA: TGCGCCAGCAGCTTGCTATTTGCAGCGGGAGAGACCCAGTACTTC; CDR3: CASSLLFAAGETQYF
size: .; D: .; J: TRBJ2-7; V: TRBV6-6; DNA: TGTGCCAGCAGTGACAGGCAACACTCCTACGAGCAGTACTTC; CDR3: CASSDRQHSYEQYF
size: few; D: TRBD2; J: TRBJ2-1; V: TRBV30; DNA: TGTGCCTGGAGTCCCGGACTAGCGGGGACCTACAATGAGCAGTTCTTC; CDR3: CAWSPGLAGTYNEQFF
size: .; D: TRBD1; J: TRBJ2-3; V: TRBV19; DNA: TGTGCCAGTAATTTTGGACAGGGCACAGATACGCAGTATTTT; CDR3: CASNFGQGTDTQYF
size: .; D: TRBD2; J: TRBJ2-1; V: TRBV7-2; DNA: TGTGCCAGCAGCTTTTCGACGGGACTAGCGGTAAGCTCCTACAATGAGCAGTTCTTC; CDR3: CASSFSTGLAVSSYNEQFF
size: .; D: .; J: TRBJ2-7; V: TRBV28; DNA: TGTGCCAGCAGTTCCCATTCTAAGCCCTACGAGCAGTACTTC; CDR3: CASSSHSKPYEQYF
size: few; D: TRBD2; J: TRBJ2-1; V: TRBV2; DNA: TGTGCCAGCGGATACCAGCGGGGGGGCTTTAATGAGCAGTTCTTC; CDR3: CASGYQRGGFNEQFF
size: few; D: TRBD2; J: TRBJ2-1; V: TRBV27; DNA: TGTGCCAGCAAGCGGCGCGCGACTAGCGGGGCTAACAATGAGCAGTTCTTC; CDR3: CASKRRATSGANNEQFF
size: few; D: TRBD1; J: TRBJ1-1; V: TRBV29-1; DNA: TGCAGCGTTTTTCCAGGGACAGGACTCCCGTCTTTCTTT; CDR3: CSVFPGTGLPSFF
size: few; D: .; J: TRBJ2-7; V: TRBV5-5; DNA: TGTGCCAGCAGCTCCTCAGTATCCTACGAGCAGTACTTC; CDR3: CASSSSVSYEQYF
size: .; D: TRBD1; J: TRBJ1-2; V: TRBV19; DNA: TGTGCCAGTAGTACGAGACAGGGAGATGGCTACACCTTC; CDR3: CASSTRQGDGYTF
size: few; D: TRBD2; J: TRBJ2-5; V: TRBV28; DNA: TGTGCCAGCAGTCCATCTAGCGGGGGGAAAGTTGGGACCCAGTACTTC; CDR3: CASSPSSGGKVGTQYF
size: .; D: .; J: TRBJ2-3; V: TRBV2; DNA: TGTGCCAGCAGTGACCCCGGGACTTCATTTACGCAGTATTTT; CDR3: CASSDPGTSFTQYF
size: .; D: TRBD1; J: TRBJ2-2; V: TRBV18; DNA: TGTGCCAGCTCGCCCCGGGGACAGGGGGCGAACACCGGGGAGCTGTTTTTT; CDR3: CASSPRGQGANTGELFF
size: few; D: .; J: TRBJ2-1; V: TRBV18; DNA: TGTGCCAGCTCACCACAAGTTCGGGGAAGAGGGAATGAGCAGTTCTTC; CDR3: CASSPQVRGRGNEQFF
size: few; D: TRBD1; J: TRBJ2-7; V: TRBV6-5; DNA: TGTGCCAGCAGCTTCAGGGGGCTCAACGAGCAGTACTTC; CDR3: CASSFRGLNEQYF